Detailed here is one TCR beta chain. The authors' processing: Amplification of reference gene primers provided the estimated nucleated cell counts. TCRdb's table, derived via immunoSEQ multiplex PCR, lists solely in-frame clones and lacks some. That table supplies the V and J calls and clone size; D and trimming were determined from the DNA. In the table there are some 180,000 clones, 70% to 90% of which are singletons. This sample was taken from a study of blood T cell repertoires in COVID-19. Study overall: Both acute and convalescent COVID-19 samples were obtained from the United States, Italy and Spain. PBMCs, B-cell-depleted T cells, or T cells provided the cDNA or gDNA that made up the material.

The CDR3 length is 19 residues. V shed 2 bases, J shed 0 bases, and the junction held 9 bases outside the gene matches. The germline V gene has CDR1 KGHDR and CDR2 SFDVKD. The receptor was derived from a man aged 55 to 70 with active or convalescent COVID-19. The genes are TRBV24-1 and TRBJ2-6, with 7 bases aligning to TRBD1. The sequenced material came from peripheral blood. The CDR3 DNA reads TGTGCCACCAGTGATTCGGGACAGTCAACATTCTCTGGGGCCAACGTCCTGACTTTC. This sequence encodes CATSDSGQSTFSGANVLTF.